These 21 T cell receptor beta chains were sequenced from one sample in a study of beta chain features in type 1 diabetes. cDNA synthesis used the whole RNA isolate, giving expressed TCRB sequences. Sequencing used immunoSEQ multiplex PCR; TCRdb keeps in-frame clones, though not all of them. The table lists 150,000 to 200,000 clones, 7.5% to 9.5% of them singletons. Sequenced input: central memory CD4+ T cells from blood. The receptors come from a woman aged 18-35 years in good health.

The table lists this clone with a few counts. The chain has TRBV5-6 and TRBJ2-7; TRBD2 is a possible D gene (6 bases). The CDR3 is made up of 13 amino acids. Trimming cost V 0 bases and J 4 bases, with 8 bases left between them. Germline V CDR1 and CDR2: SGHDT, YYEEEE. CDR3 sequence: CASSLVSGYEQYF. The CDR3 nucleotides are TGTGCCAGCAGCTTGGTTAGCGGTTACGAGCAGTACTTC.

This clone was counted a few times. In DNA form, the CDR3 reads TGTGCCAGCAGCTTAACGATGCGGGAGCAGTACTTC. Translating gives CASSLTMREQYF. The genes are TRBV7-2 and TRBJ2-7, with no clear D. Germline V gives CDR1 SGHTA, CDR2 FQGNSA. The germline V and J ends were trimmed by 2 bases and 7 bases, with 9 bases remaining between them. The CDR3 runs 12 residues.

This clone has only a few counts. The rearrangement uses TRBV7-3 and TRBJ2-5; 7 nucleotides align to TRBD2. The CDR3 is 14 amino acids. Per the germline V gene, CDR1 is SGHTA and CDR2 is FQGTGA. Trimming removed 2 bases from V and 5 bases from J; junction bases left unmatched: 5. The CDR3, as DNA: TGTGCCAGCAGCTTAGCGGGAGTGGTGGAGACCCAGTACTTC. It translates to CASSLAGVVETQYF.

V is TRBV6-1 and J is TRBJ1-1; possibly TRBD1 for D (5 bases). V shed 7 bases and J shed 0 bases, with 9 bases lying between them. Germline V CDR1 and CDR2: MNHNS, SASEGT. The CDR3 sequence is 13 residues long. CDR3 nucleotides: TGTGCCAGCATCGACAGATTGAACACTGAAGCTTTCTTT. It is translated as CASIDRLNTEAFF.

This rearrangement joins TRBV30 to TRBJ2-3, with TRBD1 matching over 11 bases. With V trimmed by 1 base and J by 0 bases, 3 bases remained unmatched. CDR3 length: 16 residues. Per the germline V gene, CDR1 is GTSNPN and CDR2 is SVGIG (reference sequence). CDR3 loop: CAWSGTGGLSTDTQYF. The CDR3 DNA reads TGTGCCTGGAGTGGGACAGGGGGCTTGAGCACAGATACGCAGTATTTT.

There are a few counts of this clone. One end of the junction fails to match germline, which may point to a read error. V is TRBV11-2 and J is TRBJ2-4; D not certain. The CDR3 sequence is 14 residues long. The germline gives CDR1 SGHAT, CDR2 FQNNGV. The DNA of the CDR3 is TGTGCCAGCAGCCTTGATGGGCTCAAAGACATTCAGTACTTC. This codes for CASSLDGLKDIQYF.

There are a few counts of this clone. J is TRBJ2-3 and V is TRBV10-3, with TRBD2 matching 7 bases. Germline CDR1 and CDR2: ENHRY and SYGVKD. The CDR3 totals 13 residues. V dropped 10 bases and J dropped 5; count of bases not matched to a gene: 9. CDR3 sequence: CATTREGLDTQYF. CDR3 coding DNA: TGTGCCACTACCAGGGAGGGCCTAGATACGCAGTATTTT.

The chain uses TRBV14 and TRBJ2-1, with 8 positions matching TRBD1. The CDR3 has 14 amino acids. After removal of 6 bases from V and 2 bases from J, the junction contained 3 bases not matched to a gene. The germline V gene has CDR1 SGHDN and CDR2 FVKESK. CDR3 sequence (DNA): TGTGCCAGCAGACGACAGGGGACCTACAATGAGCAGTTCTTC. Amino acids: CASRRQGTYNEQFF.

The gene calls are TRBV28 and TRBJ2-7; 7 positions agree with TRBD1. CDR3 size: 14 residues. The ends lost 5 bases at V and 6 bases at J; junction bases unmatched: 10. Germline V gene data show CDR1 as MDHEN and CDR2 as SYDVKM. CDR3 nucleotide sequence: TGTGCCAGCAGTCTGCAGGGGGAATTCGGCGAGCAGTACTTC. This codes for CASSLQGEFGEQYF.

The genes are TRBV5-1 and TRBJ2-7; D possibly corresponds to TRBD2 (5 bases). CDR1 is SGHRS and CDR2 is YFSETQ in the germline V gene. Trimming removed 7 bases from V and 4 bases from J, with 12 bases in between. This CDR3 is built from 12 residues. CDR3 sequence reads: CASAGNTYEQYF. CDR3 bases: TGCGCCAGCGCCGGGAATACTTACGAGCAGTACTTC.

In its sample, this clone was seen many times. V usage is TRBV27 and J usage is TRBJ1-1, with D hard to call. The CDR3 is 13 residues long. Germline V gene data show CDR1 as MNHEY and CDR2 as SMNVEV (reference sequence). The V end was cut by 6 bases, the J end by 1 base, with 9 bases between. The CDR3 sequence: CASSPKWNTEAFF. CDR3 coding DNA: TGTGCCAGCAGCCCTAAGTGGAACACTGAAGCTTTCTTT.

This clone was seen a handful of times. The rearrangement joins TRBV11-3 to TRBJ2-5; maybe TRBD2 (6 bases). The ends were cut back, 1 base at V and 5 bases at J, with 11 bases in the middle. The germline CDR1 and CDR2 sequences are SGHNT and YENEEA. The CDR3 is 14 amino acids. This chain's CDR3 is CASSLAGVVETQYF. In DNA, the CDR3 is TGTGCCAGCAGCTTAGCGGGAGTGGTGGAGACCCAGTACTTC.

This clone came up once. The V gene is TRBV2, the J gene TRBJ1-3, with D possibly TRBD1 on 5 matching bases. The CDR3 extends over 13 amino acids. Trimming left V 8 bases short and J 3 bases short, with 11 bases between. Germline assignment: CDR1 SNHLY and CDR2 FYNNEI. This CDR3 is CASGAEVGNTIYF. The CDR3 coding sequence is TGTGCCAGCGGGGCCGAAGTTGGAAACACCATATATTTT.

This chain connects TRBV6-5 to TRBJ2-7, with 8 positions matching TRBD1. Germline CDR1 MNHEY, CDR2 SVGAGI. The trim removed 11 bases at V and 1 base at J, leaving 4 bases unmatched. This CDR3 contains 12 residues. The CDR3, as DNA: TGTGCCGTGACAGGGGAATCCTACGAGCAGTACTTC. Translating gives CAVTGESYEQYF.

The chain recombines TRBV11-2 with TRBJ2-7; 7 bases match TRBD2. CDR1 is SGHAT, CDR2 FQNNGV, per germline. Trimming at V came to 1 base and at J to 0 bases, leaving 0 bases not matched to a gene. The CDR3 contains 14 residues. The CDR3 DNA is TGTGCCAGCAGCTTAGCGGGGGGCTCCTACGAGCAGTACTTC. This translates into CASSLAGGSYEQYF.

CDR3 amino acids: CASSQGGLGNTEAFF. CDR3 coding DNA: TGTGCCAGCAGCCAAGGAGGGCTGGGGAACACTGAAGCTTTCTTT. This chain links TRBV4-2 with TRBJ1-1, with D uncertain. CDR3 length: 15 residues. Trimming removed 1 base at V and 1 base at J, with 10 bases between. Per germline, CDR1 LGHNA and CDR2 YNFKEQ.

The genes are TRBV7-2 and TRBJ2-1; 9 bases agree with TRBD2. With V trimmed by 1 base and J by 10 bases, 8 bases remained unmatched. Germline V gives CDR1 SGHTA, CDR2 FQGNSA. This CDR3 comprises 15 residues. The CDR3 sequence is CASSLVAGGSREQFF. CDR3 DNA: TGTGCCAGCAGCTTAGTGGCGGGAGGGTCTCGGGAGCAGTTCTTC. The whole variable domain, filled in from reference TRBV7-2 and TRBJ2-1, reads GAGVSQSPSNKVTEKGKDVELRCDPISGHTALYWYRQSLGQGLEFLIYFQGNSAPDKSGLPSDRFSAERTGGSVSTLTIQRTQQEDSAVYLCASSLVAGGSREQFFGPGTRLTVL.

The V and J genes are TRBV11-2 and TRBJ1-1, with D perhaps matching TRBD1 (6 bases). Germline values: CDR1 SGHAT, CDR2 FQNNGV. Trimming left V 5 bases short and J 1 base short, with 11 bases between. The CDR3 covers 14 residues. The CDR3 region has the DNA TGTGCCAGCAGCCCTGACAGGTGGAACACTGAAGCTTTCTTT. The encoded protein is CASSPDRWNTEAFF.

This clone was seen repeatedly, ten times or more. This rearrangement joins TRBV28 to TRBJ2-1, with a tentative D call TRBD2 (5 bases). CDR3 length equals 14 residues. V gave up 7 bases and J gave up 4 bases, with 14 bases separating them. Per germline, CDR1 MDHEN and CDR2 SYDVKM. This CDR3 is CASTFEGPYNEQFF. The CDR3, as DNA: TGTGCCAGCACCTTTGAGGGTCCGTACAATGAGCAGTTCTTC.

The chain is built from TRBV19 and TRBJ1-5; 8 nucleotides match TRBD1. The CDR3 extends over 16 amino acids. J gave up 4 bases and V 4 bases, and 9 bases lay outside the gene matches. Germline CDR1 and CDR2: LNHDA and SQIVND (reference sequence). The CDR3 reads CASSKQTGAKNQPQHF. CDR3 nucleotides: TGTGCCAGTAGTAAACAGACAGGGGCGAAGAATCAGCCCCAGCATTTT.

The chain couples TRBV7-9 to TRBJ2-7; 8 nucleotides match TRBD2. V was clipped by 5 bases and J by 2 bases; unmatched bases: 8. This CDR3 spans 15 amino acids. The germline V gene encodes CDR1 SEHNR and CDR2 FQNEAQ (reference sequence). The DNA for the CDR3 is TGTGCCAGCAGCGCGAGCGGGAGAGGTACCTACGAGCAGTACTTC. This gives the protein CASSASGRGTYEQYF.